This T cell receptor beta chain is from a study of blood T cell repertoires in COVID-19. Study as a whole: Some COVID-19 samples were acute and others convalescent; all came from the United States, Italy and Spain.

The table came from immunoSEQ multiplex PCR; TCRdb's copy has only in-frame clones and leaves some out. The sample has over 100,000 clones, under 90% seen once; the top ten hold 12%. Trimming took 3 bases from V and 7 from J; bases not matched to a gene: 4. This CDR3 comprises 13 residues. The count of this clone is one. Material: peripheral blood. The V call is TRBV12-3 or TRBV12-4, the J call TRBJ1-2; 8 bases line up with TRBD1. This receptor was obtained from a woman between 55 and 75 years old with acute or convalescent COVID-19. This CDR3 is CASSFQGAAGYTF. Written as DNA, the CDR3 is TGTGCCAGCAGTTTTCAGGGGGCGGCTGGCTACACCTTC.